The 18 T cell receptor beta chains below come from one sample, sequenced in a study of technical replicates of blood from a few donors. Assay: immunoSEQ multiplex PCR; the TCRdb copy retains only in-frame clones and omits some. Counted here are approximately 66,000 clones, 88% occurring once; the ten biggest clones make up 3.5% to 5%. Sample: PBMCs. All receptors derive from a human donor in good health. Some clones in this sample may be carry-over from other donors' samples.

Points on this clone: The germline gene is not matched at one end of the junction; a read error may be the cause. The rearrangement joins TRBV4-3 to TRBJ2-5; maybe TRBD2 (6 bases). The CDR3 consists of 14 residues. Germline V gene sequence: CDR1 LGHNA, CDR2 YSLEER. CDR3 sequence (DNA): TGCGCCAGCAGCCCTCGACTAGACCAAGATACCCAGTACTTC. Translation: CASSPRLDQDTQYF.

V gene TRBV2 combines with J gene TRBJ2-1, with TRBD2 matching 7 bases. Germline trimming cut 3 bases from V and 13 bases from J; bases unmatched to any gene: 9. Looked up from germline, CDR1 is SNHLY and CDR2 is FYNNEI. There are 13 residues in the CDR3. CDR3 residues: CASSDGRGRGQFF. DNA of the CDR3: TGTGCCAGCAGTGATGGTCGCGGGAGAGGCCAGTTCTTC. Together with reference TRBV2 and TRBJ2-1, the CDR3 gives the full variable domain: EPEVTQTPSHQVTQMGQEVILRCVPISNHLYFYWYRQILGQKVEFLVSFYNNEISEKSEIFDDQFSVERPDGSNFTLKIRSTKLEDSAMYFCASSDGRGRGQFFGPGTRLTVL.

This clone was detected a few times. This sequence joins TRBV7-8 and TRBJ1-1; 9 bases fit TRBD1. V dropped 1 base and J dropped 9; count of bases not matched to a gene: 0. From germline, CDR1 is SGHVS and CDR2 FQNEAQ. There are 12 residues in the CDR3. The CDR3 coding sequence is TGTGCCAGCAGCTTAGACAGGGGGCAAGCTTTCTTT. Residues: CASSLDRGQAFF. Supplemented by reference TRBV7-8 and TRBJ1-1, the full variable domain reads GAGVSQSPRYKVAKRGQDVALRCDPISGHVSLFWYQQALGQGPEFLTYFQNEAQLDKSGLPSDRFFAERPEGSVSTLKIQRTQQEDSAVYLCASSLDRGQAFFGQGTRLTVV.

The CDR3 region is CASSSGYSYEQYF. CDR3 DNA sequence: TGCGCCAGCAGCTCAGGGTACTCCTACGAGCAGTACTTC. J is TRBJ2-7 and V is TRBV5-1, with D maybe TRBD1 (5 bases). V was clipped by 3 bases and J by 0 bases, with 7 bases between them. Per germline, CDR1 SGHRS and CDR2 YFSETQ. The CDR3 loop spans 13 amino acids. The complete variable domain, with remaining parts taken from reference TRBV5-1 and TRBJ2-7, reads KAGVTQTPRYLIKTRGQQVTLSCSPISGHRSVSWYQQTPGQGLQFLFEYFSETQRNKGNFPGRFSGRQFSNSRSEMNVSTLELGDSALYLCASSSGYSYEQYFGPGTRLTVT.

The V gene is TRBV9, the J gene TRBJ2-5; 9 bases line up with TRBD2. There are 17 residues in the CDR3. Germline loops: CDR1 SGDLS, CDR2 YYNGEE. The V gene end was trimmed by 4 bases and the J gene end by 1 base; junction bases not matched to a gene: 11. The CDR3 loop reads CASSPWGGAGGQETQYF. For the CDR3, the DNA is TGTGCCAGCAGCCCCTGGGGGGGAGCGGGGGGCCAAGAGACCCAGTACTTC.

The chain couples TRBV5-1 to TRBJ2-7; the D gene is possibly TRBD2 (5 bases). Germline CDR1 reads SGHRS; CDR2 reads YFSETQ. Trimming removed 7 bases from V and 0 bases from J, with 14 bases in between. This CDR3 has 14 residues. In DNA, the CDR3 is TGCGCCAGCGTCGAGGGCTCCAGCTCCTACGAGCAGTACTTC. Encoded protein: CASVEGSSSYEQYF.

The chain carries TRBV7-2 and TRBJ1-2; 7 bases line up with TRBD1. This CDR3 region has 12 residues. The germline V gene encodes CDR1 SGHTA and CDR2 FQGNSA. V lost 4 bases to trimming and J lost 7 bases; unmatched junction nucleotides: 3. The CDR3 here is CASSSDRVGYTF. The CDR3 nucleotides are TGTGCCAGCAGCTCTGACAGGGTTGGCTACACCTTC.

The rearrangement joins TRBV7-3 to TRBJ2-3; 11 bases are shared with TRBD2. CDR3 length equals 17 residues. J was trimmed by 11 bases and V by 4 bases; bases with no gene match: 17. Germline CDR1 and CDR2: SGHTA and FQGTGA. CDR3 in amino acids: CASSYIPRSGGANMQYF. CDR3 nucleotide sequence: TGTGCCAGCAGCTATATCCCTCGTAGCGGGGGGGCCAATATGCAGTATTTT.

The chain recombines TRBV5-4 with TRBJ2-7, with 7 bases lining up with TRBD2. Trimming cost V 4 bases and J 1 base; bases outside gene matches: 8. The CDR3 runs 15 residues. The germline CDR1 and CDR2 sequences are SGHNT and YYREEE (reference sequence). The CDR3 DNA follows: TGTGCCAGCAGCGGAGGAGCGGGATCATCCTACGAGCAGTACTTC. Encoded protein: CASSGGAGSSYEQYF.

The rearrangement links TRBV19 to TRBJ2-2; D perhaps matches TRBD1 (6 bases). Trimming pared 8 bases from V and 6 bases from J, leaving 10 bases between. Looked up from germline, CDR1 is LNHDA and CDR2 is SQIVND (reference sequence). This CDR3 contains 12 residues. The CDR3 loop reads CASGRGPGELFF. CDR3 DNA sequence: TGTGCCAGTGGCAGGGGTCCCGGGGAGCTGTTTTTT.

For the CDR3, the DNA is TGTGCCAGCAGCGTGGCTGGTTCTGGAAACACCATATATTTT. Protein sequence: CASSVAGSGNTIYF. The V call is TRBV9, the J call TRBJ1-3; D unresolved. The CDR3 is made up of 14 amino acids. CDR1 and CDR2 (germline): SGDLS, YYNGEE. Trimming took 2 bases from V and 1 from J, leaving 7 bases between them.

The genes are TRBV9 and TRBJ2-7; D is ambiguous. This CDR3 has 16 amino acids. The germline V gene encodes CDR1 SGDLS and CDR2 YYNGEE. The V gene lost 0 bases and the J gene lost 6 bases, with 19 bases spanning the gap. The CDR3 loop reads CASSVGEGAPIPEQYF. CDR3 DNA sequence: TGTGCCAGCAGCGTAGGTGAAGGAGCACCTATTCCCGAGCAGTACTTC.

The chain employs TRBV2 and TRBJ2-3, with D tentatively TRBD2 (5 bases). Germline V lookup: CDR1 SNHLY, CDR2 FYNNEI. Trimming removed 8 bases from V and 2 bases from J, with 17 bases in between. The CDR3 has 15 amino acids. CDR3 bases: TGTGCCAGCGGACGCGGCGGGTATAACACAGATACGCAGTATTTT. Protein: CASGRGGYNTDTQYF.

The rearrangement joins TRBV4-3 to TRBJ1-5; D is unresolved. The CDR3 spans 14 residues. Trimming cost V 0 bases and J 5 bases, with 8 bases left between them. Germline-derived CDR1 and CDR2 are LGHNA and YSLEER. CDR3 in DNA: TGCGCCAGCAGCCAAGATAGGCAGGATCAGCCCCAGCATTTT. Amino acids: CASSQDRQDQPQHF.

The chain has TRBV18 and TRBJ2-1; no definite D call. Trimming left V 3 bases short and J 5 bases short, with 8 bases between. CDR1 is KGHSH, CDR2 LQKENI, per germline. This CDR3 is 13 amino acids long. The CDR3 loop reads CASSPPVHNEQFF. The CDR3 coding sequence is TGTGCCAGCTCACCCCCGGTACACAATGAGCAGTTCTTC.

This clone was counted a few times. V gene TRBV5-8 combines with J gene TRBJ2-1, with D tentatively TRBD2 (5 bases). The CDR3 has 12 amino acids. CDR1 and CDR2 (germline): SGHTS, YDEGEE. Trimming took off 4 bases at V and 4 bases at J, with 6 bases between the two ends. CDR3 in amino acids: CASSRGYNEQFF. DNA for the CDR3: TGTGCCAGCAGCCGGGGTTACAATGAGCAGTTCTTC.

The chain recombines TRBV7-2 with TRBJ1-3; D not resolved. V was pared by 2 bases and J by 0 bases, with 11 bases between. The CDR3 covers 16 residues. Per the germline V gene, CDR1 is SGHTA and CDR2 is FQGNSA. DNA for the CDR3: TGTGCCAGCAGCTTAACGGCTAGGAACTCTGGAAACACCATATATTTT. Translated, it gives CASSLTARNSGNTIYF.

This chain uses TRBV14 with TRBJ2-3; D perhaps matches TRBD1 (6 bases). Per germline, CDR1 SGHDN and CDR2 FVKESK. V lost 1 base to trimming and J lost 5 bases, with 13 bases between them. The CDR3 loop spans 15 amino acids. CDR3 amino acids: CASSQVLGARDTQYF. The DNA for the CDR3 is TGTGCCAGCAGCCAAGTATTGGGGGCGAGAGATACGCAGTATTTT.